The entry below gives a single T cell receptor beta chain sequence along with its context. Its antigen remains unknown. V shed 1 base and J shed 0 bases, with 4 bases lying between them. The CDR3 is 14 amino acids. CDR1 is MGHRA and CDR2 is YSYEKL in the germline V gene. Each cDNA molecule carried a unique molecular identifier. TCRdb itself ran the 5' RACE reads through MiXCR, one entry per CDR3 protein. In the table there are 70,000 to 85,000 distinct CDR3 sequences, about 12% of which are singletons. This record belongs to a study of early T cells in non-severe SARS-CoV-2 infection. Study-wide context: The chains were unpaired, and the sequenced material was bulk RNA from unsorted whole blood. Study-wide results and caveats: CD4 and private specificities were missed by VDJdb matching, which favored anti-spike CD8 responses.

The rearrangement uses TRBV4-1 and TRBJ2-4; D remains unclear. The TCR sequence derives from an adult who was a healthcare worker with PCR-confirmed SARS-CoV-2 infection or an uninfected control (not recorded which). The donor label of this sample is uncertain. This material consisted of whole blood, taken at baseline. CDR3 sequence (DNA): TGCGCCAGCAGCCAAGTACTAGCCAAAAACATTCAGTACTTC. Protein product: CASSQVLAKNIQYF.